This T cell receptor (beta chain) was sequenced during a study of neurological immune-mediated disorders. Study results and limitations: HTLV-1-associated myelopathy ranked highest for TCR clonal expansion and multiple sclerosis lowest, beneath healthy controls. Sharing of CDR3 amino acid sequences among expanded clones across subjects was absent, suggesting private repertoires in all groups.

Synthesis of cDNA used 5'RACE (with 10-nucleotide random UMIs). TCRdb fed the 5' RACE reads into MiXCR, producing one record per CDR3 protein. The data hold 55,000 to 75,000 distinct CDR3 sequences, with around 2.3% observed a single time. This clonotype was detected many times. As yet, its antigen is unknown. V lost 5 bases and J 4 bases, leaving 12 bases between the germline ends. The germline gives CDR1 SGHVS, CDR2 FQNEAQ. The CDR3 has 13 amino acids. The sample taken for sequencing was PBMCs. The clonotype comes from a man aged 45 to 65 with multiple sclerosis. This chain connects TRBV7-8 to TRBJ2-7; no clear D. The CDR3 reads CASSLLVEYEQYF. DNA of the CDR3: TGTGCCAGCAGCCTCCTTGTCGAATACGAGCAGTACTTC.